This is a list of T cell receptor beta chains from one sample in a study of T cell responses to AZD1222 COVID-19 vaccine. Libraries were prepared by immunoSEQ multiplex PCR; TCRdb keeps only in-frame clonotypes and omits some of them. This sample has more than 150,000 clones, with 88% found just once. Material: peripheral blood, obtained on day 0 of AZD1222 vaccination. These receptor sequences come from an adult in good health. Each CDR3 is given with its conserved first and last residue. D genes are given only for firm matches. Rows may omit the clone size; those that give it use once, few, many or a size class.

V	D	J	size	DNA	CDR3
TRBV4-3	-	TRBJ2-7	-	TGCGCCAGCAGCCCTGCAAAGGGACCGACCTACGAGCAGTACTTC	CASSPAKGPTYEQYF
TRBV5-1	-	TRBJ2-7	once	TGCGCCAGCAGCTTGGGGGGGCCCTACGAGCAGTACTTC	CASSLGGPYEQYF
TRBV13	-	TRBJ1-5	-	TGTGCCAGCAGCTTGAGGTCCGCATCCGCCCAGCATTTT	CASSLRSASAQHF
TRBV30	-	TRBJ1-3	few	TGTGCCTGGAGTAAGAGCTCTGGAAACACCATATATTTT	CAWSKSSGNTIYF
TRBV19	-	TRBJ2-2	-	TGTGCCAGTAGTATATTGGGGGGCGGGGACACCGGGGAGCTGTTTTTT	CASSILGGGDTGELFF
TRBV19	-	TRBJ1-1	-	TGTGCCAGTAGTATCCAGGAACAAATGAACACTGAAGCTTTCTTT	CASSIQEQMNTEAFF
TRBV11-1	-	TRBJ2-5	-	TGTGCCAGCAGCCCGCAGAAAGAGACCCAGTACTTC	CASSPQKETQYF
TRBV12-5	TRBD2	TRBJ2-7	-	TGTGCTAGTGGTTTGGCTCTAGCGGGGAGCTCCTACGAGCAGTACTTC	CASGLALAGSSYEQYF
TRBV11-2	-	TRBJ1-6	-	TGTGCCAGCAGCTTCGGGTTCGAGGGAACTTATAATTCACCCCTCCACTTT	CASSFGFEGTYNSPLHF
TRBV6-6	TRBD2	TRBJ2-5	-	TGTGCCAGCACTCCCGATCCCAGCGGGAGGGCGGGATCCCAGTACTTC	CASTPDPSGRAGSQYF
TRBV7-9	TRBD2	TRBJ2-7	-	TGTGCCAGCAGCCCAGGACTAGCCGCCCTGAGCTCCTACGAGCAGTACTTC	CASSPGLAALSSYEQYF
TRBV3-1/TRBV3-2	TRBD2	TRBJ2-2	once	TGTGCCAGCAGCCCCTTGGCGGGGGAAGCGAACACCGGGGAGCTGTTTTTT	CASSPLAGEANTGELFF
TRBV2	TRBD2	TRBJ2-2	-	TGTGCCAGCAGTCCCCGAAGCGGGAGGGCCGGCACCGGGGAGCTGTTTTTT	CASSPRSGRAGTGELFF
TRBV19	TRBD1	TRBJ2-2	-	TGTGCCAGTAGTGTGGACAGGGGGATGGTCGGGGAGCTGTTTTTT	CASSVDRGMVGELFF
TRBV14	TRBD2	TRBJ2-3	-	TGTGCCAGCAGCCAAGAGTCGACTAGCTTCGCAGATACGCAGTATTTT	CASSQESTSFADTQYF
TRBV9	-	TRBJ2-3	-	TGTGCCAGCAGCGTAGCTACCCGAGCAGATACGCAGTATTTT	CASSVATRADTQYF
TRBV30	-	TRBJ2-7	-	TGTGCCTGTCAGGGGTTGGGCGAGCAGTACTTC	CACQGLGEQYF
TRBV5-1	-	TRBJ1-4	-	TGCGCCAGCAGCGGCGACAGTAATGAAAAACTGTTTTTT	CASSGDSNEKLFF
TRBV2	TRBD1	TRBJ2-4	-	TGTGCCAGCAGCAACAGGGGCGCGGCCAAAAACATTCAGTACTTC	CASSNRGAAKNIQYF
TRBV6-4	TRBD1	TRBJ2-1	-	TGTGCCAGCAGTGACTCCCGACAGGGTCCCTACAATGAGCAGTTCTTC	CASSDSRQGPYNEQFF